This entry describes one T cell receptor beta chain. This sample is part of a study of cytomegalovirus exposure and HLA in healthy donors. Study-level background: The 110 or so validation repertoires were produced on the same platform as the 670 or so repertoires of the first cohort. This was reported in a later analysis.

Method: immunoSEQ multiplex PCR; TCRdb's copy keeps in-frame clones and lacks some. The sample has tens of thousands of clones, over 85% seen once. Germline loops: CDR1 MGHRA, CDR2 YSYEKL. V was shortened by 1 base and J by 1 base, with 11 bases between the two germline ends. This CDR3 is built from 16 residues. While the first cohort had 500 to 700 subjects, the donors belonged to the separate validation cohort of about 110 subjects. The TCR comes from a man aged 18-30 years in good health and CMV-seronegative. The chain couples TRBV4-1 to TRBJ1-5; D is possibly TRBD1 (6 bases). Material for sequencing was PBMCs. The CDR3 loop reads CASSQAQGISNQPQHF. The CDR3 DNA reads as TGCGCCAGCAGCCAAGCACAGGGTATAAGCAATCAGCCCCAGCATTTT.